Shown below are 3 T cell receptor beta chains from a single sample sequenced in a study of shared clonotypes between healthy human individuals. TCRdb's table, derived via immunoSEQ multiplex PCR, lists solely in-frame clones and lacks some. The sample contains over 850,000 clones, 70% to 80% of which appear only once. Specimen: memory CD4+ T cells from PBMCs. Subset reported: CD45RA-negative fraction. The receptors come from a man younger than 35 in good health. Some clones in this sample may be carry-over from other donors' samples.

A word on this clone: Other DNA sequences in the sample encode the same CDR3. This rearrangement joins TRBV5-1 to TRBJ2-7; tentatively, D is TRBD1 or TRBD2 (5 bases each). Germline V gene lookup returns CDR1 SGHRS and CDR2 YFSETQ. This CDR3 region has 14 residues. V lost 3 bases to trimming and J lost 3 bases, with 13 bases between them. DNA for the CDR3: TGCGCCAGCAGCTCCGGGACGGGGTTCTACGAGCAGTACTTC. This codes for CASSSGTGFYEQYF.

V gene TRBV28 combines with J gene TRBJ2-1; TRBD2 aligns across 9 bases. V was pared by 9 bases and J by 2 bases, with 11 bases of the junction left unmatched. CDR1 is MDHEN and CDR2 is SYDVKM in the germline V gene. CDR3 length equals 16 residues. The CDR3 sequence: CASKTSGPLTYNEQFF. CDR3 in DNA: TGTGCCAGTAAGACTAGCGGCCCTCTGACCTACAATGAGCAGTTCTTC.

The chain uses TRBV4-3 and TRBJ2-2; D not certain. The CDR3 has 14 amino acids. CDR1 LGHNA and CDR2 YSLEER come from the germline V gene. The V gene lost 0 bases and the J gene lost 7 bases, with 9 bases spanning the gap. The CDR3 reads CASSQDPVIGELFF. DNA for the CDR3: TGCGCCAGCAGCCAAGATCCAGTAATCGGGGAGCTGTTTTTT.